This TCR beta chain was identified in a study of T-cell reconstitution after alpha-beta-depleted transplantation in children. V was shortened by 0 bases and J by 1 base, with 6 bases between the two germline ends. CDR3 size: 14 residues. CDR1 is SGDLS, CDR2 YYNGEE, per germline. General observations from the study: Counts and diversity of T cells one year after transplant came mostly from newly produced T cells. At day 60, the high TCRbeta diversity found in some patients originated from recipient T cells and thymic progenitors that had survived.

Concerning this clonotype: Its cognate antigen is unknown. A clone one base away is much larger, so this may be a read error. The conserved final phenylalanine or tryptophan is absent from the CDR3, which likely points to a read error.

It was with unique molecular identifiers that the TCRbeta library was prepared. TCRdb analysed the PCR reads with MiXCR anew, one entry per CDR3 protein. The data show roughly 300,000 distinct CDR3 sequences, with more than 9% seen just once and about 20% held by the top ten. The receptor's source is a male patient aged 2 to 9 who had a stem cell transplant for chronic granulomatous disease, so the T cells may come from the graft donor. V and J are TRBV9 and TRBJ2-3; weak D call: TRBD1 (6 bases). Sequenced material: peripheral blood, taken 180 days after TCRalphabeta/CD19-depleted stem cell transplant. DNA of the CDR3: TGTGCCAGCAGCGTAGGGACAGGCACAGATACGCAGTATTAT. Translated, it gives CASSVGTGTDTQYY.